The next 18 T cell receptor beta chains were all read from a single sample in a study of cytomegalovirus exposure and HLA in healthy donors. Measured with immunoSEQ multiplex PCR; TCRdb has only the in-frame clones, and not every one. This table has a few hundred thousand clones, roughly 87% appearing once. The sample consisted of PBMCs. The source of these receptors is a man aged 18 to 30 in good health and CMV-seropositive.

The chain carries TRBV6-1 and TRBJ1-1; D unclear. Germline CDR1 and CDR2: MNHNS and SASEGT. Trimming cost V 7 bases and J 0 bases, with 9 bases left between them. This CDR3 spans 13 amino acids. As DNA, the CDR3 is TGTGCCAGCATAGGCCTAATGAACACTGAAGCTTTCTTT. It translates to CASIGLMNTEAFF.

This chain joins TRBV2 and TRBJ2-7; perhaps TRBD1 as D (6 bases). The CDR3 sequence is 14 residues long. Trimming stripped 2 bases from V and 5 bases from J, with 13 bases between. Germline CDR1 reads SNHLY; CDR2 reads FYNNEI. The CDR3 is CASSESRGGDEQYF. CDR3 DNA: TGTGCCAGCAGTGAATCCCGTGGGGGCGACGAGCAGTACTTC.

The rearrangement links TRBV5-1 to TRBJ2-2; the D gene is possibly TRBD2 (5 bases). Trimming stripped 4 bases from V and 5 bases from J, with 15 bases between. Per the germline V gene, CDR1 is SGHRS and CDR2 is YFSETQ. CDR3 size: 15 residues. The CDR3 region has the DNA TGCGCCAGCAGCCCATCCTCTCGGGGTACCGGGGAGCTGTTTTTT. Translated: CASSPSSRGTGELFF.

The chain links TRBV5-6 to TRBJ2-5; 8 nucleotides agree with TRBD2. The CDR3 is 15 residues long. In germline, CDR1 is SGHDT, CDR2 YYEEEE. V lost 5 bases, J lost 1 base, and 7 bases stayed unmatched. In DNA, the CDR3 is TGTGCCAGCAGTCGGCGGGGGGCCCCCCAAGAGACCCAGTACTTC. Residues: CASSRRGAPQETQYF.

This clone was detected only a few times. The chain recombines TRBV27 with TRBJ2-7; TRBD2 agrees at 7 bases. The junction had 8 bases not matched to a gene; V was cut back by 4 bases and J by 2 bases. The CDR3 loop spans 15 amino acids. Germline V gene sequence: CDR1 MNHEY, CDR2 SMNVEV (reference sequence). Written as DNA, the CDR3 is TGTGCCAGCAGTTACCGCCCTGGGAGGGCCTACGAGCAGTACTTC. Protein: CASSYRPGRAYEQYF.

The chain carries TRBV27 and TRBJ2-7, with TRBD1 as a possible D gene (6 bases). The CDR3 is 12 residues long. The germline V and J ends were trimmed by 8 bases and 2 bases, with 10 bases remaining between them. Germline V lookup: CDR1 MNHEY, CDR2 SMNVEV (reference sequence). CDR3 amino acids: CASGDTTYEQYF. CDR3 nucleotides: TGTGCCAGCGGGGACACGACCTACGAGCAGTACTTC.

This clone was counted a few times. The V gene is TRBV27, the J gene TRBJ1-2; D might be TRBD1 (5 bases). Trimming shortened V by 2 bases and J by 6 bases, and 13 bases separated the two germline ends. The CDR3 length is 14 residues. Germline assignment: CDR1 MNHEY and CDR2 SMNVEV (reference sequence). The chain's CDR3 is CASSLTGGKNGYTF. The DNA for the CDR3 is TGTGCCAGCAGTTTAACGGGGGGAAAGAATGGCTACACCTTC.

V and J are TRBV5-1 and TRBJ2-7; 7 bases agree with TRBD1. V dropped 2 bases and J dropped 2; count of bases not matched to a gene: 13. Looked up from germline, CDR1 is SGHRS and CDR2 is YFSETQ. This CDR3 contains 17 residues. CDR3 coding DNA: TGCGCCAGCAGCTTTTACTCCGGACAGGATGCACCCTACGAGCAGTACTTC. Residues: CASSFYSGQDAPYEQYF.

As regards this clone: At the DNA level, this CDR3 is encoded by other sequences in the same sample as well. The chain carries TRBV5-1 and TRBJ2-1; 7 nucleotides agree with TRBD1. J lost 5 bases, V lost 4 bases, and 3 bases had no gene match. Germline-derived CDR1 and CDR2 are SGHRS and YFSETQ. CDR3 length: 13 amino acids. CDR3 sequence: CASSLTGDNEQFF. Written as DNA, the CDR3 is TGCGCCAGCAGCCTTACAGGGGACAATGAGCAGTTCTTC. Complete variable domain (other parts from reference TRBV5-1 and TRBJ2-1): KAGVTQTPRYLIKTRGQQVTLSCSPISGHRSVSWYQQTPGQGLQFLFEYFSETQRNKGNFPGRFSGRQFSNSRSEMNVSTLELGDSALYLCASSLTGDNEQFFGPGTRLTVL.

The V call is TRBV27, the J call TRBJ2-1; 7 bases align to TRBD2. The V and J ends lost 0 bases and 2 bases, in that order; junction bases with no gene match: 4. The CDR3 spans 16 residues. The germline V gene encodes CDR1 MNHEY and CDR2 SMNVEV (reference sequence). Here the CDR3 reads CASSLSAGTPYNEQFF. Here the CDR3 DNA reads TGTGCCAGCAGTTTATCAGCGGGAACCCCCTACAATGAGCAGTTCTTC.

The chain is built from TRBV27 and TRBJ2-2; D possibly corresponds to TRBD2 (5 bases). Trimming stripped 5 bases from V and 7 bases from J, with 23 bases between. The CDR3 length is 17 residues. Germline values: CDR1 MNHEY, CDR2 SMNVEV (reference sequence). The CDR3 nucleotides read TGTGCCAGCAGTCCATTACATTCAGACTACGGTGGCGGGGAGCTGTTTTTT. Its translation: CASSPLHSDYGGGELFF.

V gene TRBV5-6 combines with J gene TRBJ1-5; the D gene is possibly TRBD1 (5 bases). The V gene lost 4 bases and the J gene lost 0 bases, with 11 bases spanning the gap. Germline CDR1 SGHDT, CDR2 YYEEEE. The CDR3 is 15 amino acids. CDR3 sequence: CASSKRGSSNQPQHF. Here the CDR3 DNA reads TGTGCCAGCAGCAAACGGGGGAGTAGCAATCAGCCCCAGCATTTT.

This chain connects TRBV9 to TRBJ2-7; TRBD2 matches 8 bases. V was clipped by 0 bases and J by 2 bases; unmatched bases: 10. CDR1 is SGDLS, CDR2 YYNGEE, per germline. The CDR3 has 17 amino acids. This chain's CDR3 is CASSVEPGGVGTYEQYF. The CDR3 DNA reads as TGTGCCAGCAGCGTAGAACCGGGGGGGGTCGGAACCTACGAGCAGTACTTC.

This clone was counted a single time. The V gene is TRBV27, the J gene TRBJ2-7; 8 bases line up with TRBD1. From germline, CDR1 is MNHEY and CDR2 SMNVEV (reference sequence). The CDR3 has 14 amino acids. The V segment lost 7 bases and the J segment 0 bases; nucleotides outside the gene matches: 5. This CDR3 is CASTVGTGSYEQYF. CDR3 DNA: TGTGCCAGCACCGTCGGGACAGGCTCCTACGAGCAGTACTTC.

In this sample, this clone turned up a few times. As DNA, the CDR3 is TGTGCCAGCAGCCAAGGGCCCAGAGGCGGAGGTTACGAGCAGTACTTC. It is translated as CASSQGPRGGGYEQYF. This sequence joins TRBV4-2 and TRBJ2-7; a possible D gene is TRBD2 (5 bases). The CDR3 has 16 amino acids. Germline V gene sequence: CDR1 LGHNA, CDR2 YNFKEQ. The germline V and J ends were trimmed by 1 base and 4 bases, with 17 bases remaining between them.

This clone was recorded a few times. This chain joins TRBV28 and TRBJ1-5, with D perhaps TRBD1 (5 bases). The V gene's germline CDR1 is MDHEN and CDR2 SYDVKM. V was cut by 3 bases and J by 7 bases, with 16 bases left in between. This CDR3 contains 15 residues. The CDR3 sequence: CASSFGGNQRQPQHF. DNA for the CDR3: TGTGCCAGCAGTTTCGGGGGGAATCAAAGGCAGCCCCAGCATTTT.

V and J are TRBV2 and TRBJ1-2; D is undetermined. There are 12 residues in the CDR3. CDR1 SNHLY and CDR2 FYNNEI come from the germline V gene. Trimming removed 5 bases from V and 8 bases from J, with 12 bases in between. The CDR3 spells CASSLTQEGYTF. The CDR3 nucleotides read TGTGCCAGCAGTCTTACGCAAGAAGGCTACACCTTC.

This clone was picked up one time. The chain has TRBV5-1 and TRBJ2-5; 11 bases are a match to TRBD2. Germline CDR1 and CDR2: SGHRS and YFSETQ. V lost 4 bases and J lost 5; bases outside the gene matches: 10. CDR3 length: 16 residues. CDR3: CASSQTSGKSVETQYF. In DNA, the CDR3 is TGCGCCAGCAGCCAGACTAGCGGGAAGTCGGTTGAGACCCAGTACTTC. The full variable domain, with the rest looked up from reference TRBV5-1 and TRBJ2-5, is KAGVTQTPRYLIKTRGQQVTLSCSPISGHRSVSWYQQTPGQGLQFLFEYFSETQRNKGNFPGRFSGRQFSNSRSEMNVSTLELGDSALYLCASSQTSGKSVETQYFGPGTRLLVL.